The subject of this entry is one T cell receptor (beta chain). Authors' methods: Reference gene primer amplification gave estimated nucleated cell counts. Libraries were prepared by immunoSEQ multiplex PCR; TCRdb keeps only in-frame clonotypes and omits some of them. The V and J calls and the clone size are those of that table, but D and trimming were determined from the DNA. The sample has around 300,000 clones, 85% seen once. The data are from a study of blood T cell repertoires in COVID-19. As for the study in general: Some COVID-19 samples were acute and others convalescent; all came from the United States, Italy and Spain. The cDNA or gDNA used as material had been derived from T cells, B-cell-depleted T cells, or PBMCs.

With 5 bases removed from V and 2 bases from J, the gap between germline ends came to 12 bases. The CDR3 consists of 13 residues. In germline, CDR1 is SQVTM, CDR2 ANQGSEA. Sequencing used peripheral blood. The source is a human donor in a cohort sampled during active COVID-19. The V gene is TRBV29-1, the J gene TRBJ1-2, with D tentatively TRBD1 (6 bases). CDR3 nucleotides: TGCAGCGTTCGGACAGATCAAAACTATGGCTACACCTTC. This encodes CSVRTDQNYGYTF. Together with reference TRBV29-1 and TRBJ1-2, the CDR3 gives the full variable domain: SAVISQKPSRDICQRGTSLTIQCQVDSQVTMMFWYRQQPGQSLTLIATANQGSEATYESGFVIDKFPISRPNLTFSTLTVSNMSPEDSSIYLCSVRTDQNYGYTFGSGTRLTVV.